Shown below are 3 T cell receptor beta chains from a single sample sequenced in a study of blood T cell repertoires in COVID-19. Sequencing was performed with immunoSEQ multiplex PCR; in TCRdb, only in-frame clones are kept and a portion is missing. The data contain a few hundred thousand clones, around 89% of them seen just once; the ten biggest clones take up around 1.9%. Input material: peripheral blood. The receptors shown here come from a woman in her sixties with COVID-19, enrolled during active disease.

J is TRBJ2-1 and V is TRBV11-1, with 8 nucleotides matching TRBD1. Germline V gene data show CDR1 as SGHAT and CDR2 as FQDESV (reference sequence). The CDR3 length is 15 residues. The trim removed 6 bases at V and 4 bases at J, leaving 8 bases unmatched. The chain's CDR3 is CASRAGTGLYNEQFF. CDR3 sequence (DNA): TGTGCCAGCAGGGCTGGGACAGGCCTATACAATGAGCAGTTCTTC.

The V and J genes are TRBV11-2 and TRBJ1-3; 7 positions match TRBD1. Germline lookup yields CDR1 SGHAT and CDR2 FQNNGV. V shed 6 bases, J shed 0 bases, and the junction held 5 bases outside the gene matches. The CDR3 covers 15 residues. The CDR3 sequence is CASRPDRASGNTIYF. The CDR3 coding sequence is TGTGCCAGCAGGCCCGACAGGGCCTCTGGAAACACCATATATTTT.

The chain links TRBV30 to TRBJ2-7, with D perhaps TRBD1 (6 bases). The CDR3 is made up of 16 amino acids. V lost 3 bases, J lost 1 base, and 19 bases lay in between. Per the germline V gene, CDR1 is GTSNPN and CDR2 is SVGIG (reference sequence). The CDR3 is CAWSHHGTPSSYEQYF. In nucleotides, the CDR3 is TGTGCCTGGAGCCACCACGGGACACCATCTTCCTACGAGCAGTACTTC.